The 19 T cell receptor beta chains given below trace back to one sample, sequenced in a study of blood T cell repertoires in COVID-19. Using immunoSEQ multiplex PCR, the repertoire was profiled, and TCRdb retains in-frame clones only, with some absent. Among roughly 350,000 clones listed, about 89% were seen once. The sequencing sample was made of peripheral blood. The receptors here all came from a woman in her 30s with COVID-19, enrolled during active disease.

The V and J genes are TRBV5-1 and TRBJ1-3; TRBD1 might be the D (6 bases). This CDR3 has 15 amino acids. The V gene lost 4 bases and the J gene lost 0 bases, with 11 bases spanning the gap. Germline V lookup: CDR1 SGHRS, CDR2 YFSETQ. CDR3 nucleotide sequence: TGCGCCAGCAGCCTATCAGGGGTCTCTGGAAACACCATATATTTT. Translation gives CASSLSGVSGNTIYF.

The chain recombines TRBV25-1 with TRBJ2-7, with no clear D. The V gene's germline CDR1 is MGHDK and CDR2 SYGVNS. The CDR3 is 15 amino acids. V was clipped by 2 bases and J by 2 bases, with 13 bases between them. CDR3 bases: TGTGCCAGCAGTGAAAACAGTCAGAGAACCTACGAGCAGTACTTC. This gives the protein CASSENSQRTYEQYF.

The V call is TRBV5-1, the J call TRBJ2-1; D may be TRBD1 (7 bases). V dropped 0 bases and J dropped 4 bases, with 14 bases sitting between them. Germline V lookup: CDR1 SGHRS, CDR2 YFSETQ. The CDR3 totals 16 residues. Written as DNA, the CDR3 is TGCGCCAGCAGCTTGGGCGGGACAGATTTTTACAATGAGCAGTTCTTC. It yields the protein CASSLGGTDFYNEQFF.

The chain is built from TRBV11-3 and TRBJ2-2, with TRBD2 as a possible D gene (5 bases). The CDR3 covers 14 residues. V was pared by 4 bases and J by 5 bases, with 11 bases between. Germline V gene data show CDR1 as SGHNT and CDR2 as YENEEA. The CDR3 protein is CASSSTLATGELFF. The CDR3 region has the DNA TGTGCCAGCAGCTCGACTCTAGCTACCGGGGAGCTGTTTTTT. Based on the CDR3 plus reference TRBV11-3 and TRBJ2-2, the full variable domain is EAGVVQSPRYKIIEKKQPVAFWCNPISGHNTLYWYLQNLGQGPELLIRYENEEAVDDSQLPKDRFSAERLKGVDSTLKIQPAELGDSAVYLCASSSTLATGELFFGEGSRLTVL.

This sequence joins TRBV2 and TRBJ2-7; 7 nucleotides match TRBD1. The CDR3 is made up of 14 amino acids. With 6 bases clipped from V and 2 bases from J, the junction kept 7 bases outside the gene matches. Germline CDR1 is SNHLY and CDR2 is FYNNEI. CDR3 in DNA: TGTGCCAGCAGATCATCCGGGACAGCCTACGAGCAGTACTTC. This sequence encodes CASRSSGTAYEQYF.

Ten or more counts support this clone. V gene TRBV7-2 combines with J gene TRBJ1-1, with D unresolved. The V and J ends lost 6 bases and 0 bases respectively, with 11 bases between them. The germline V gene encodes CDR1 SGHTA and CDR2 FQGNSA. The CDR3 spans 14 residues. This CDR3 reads CASRANHVNTEAFF. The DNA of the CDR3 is TGTGCCAGCAGAGCCAACCATGTGAACACTGAAGCTTTCTTT.

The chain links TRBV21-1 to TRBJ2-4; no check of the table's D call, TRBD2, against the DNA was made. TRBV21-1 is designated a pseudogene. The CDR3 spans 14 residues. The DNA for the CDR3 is TGTGCCAGCAGCCACGGGCTCAGAGGGCACATTCAGTACTTC. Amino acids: CASSHGLRGHIQYF.

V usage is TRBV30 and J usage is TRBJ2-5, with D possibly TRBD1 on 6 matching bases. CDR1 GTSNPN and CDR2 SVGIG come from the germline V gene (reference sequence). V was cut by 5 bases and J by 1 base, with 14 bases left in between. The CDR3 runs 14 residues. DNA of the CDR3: TGTGCCTGGGAGGGGGTAAGCGGCCAAGAGACCCAGTACTTC. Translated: CAWEGVSGQETQYF.

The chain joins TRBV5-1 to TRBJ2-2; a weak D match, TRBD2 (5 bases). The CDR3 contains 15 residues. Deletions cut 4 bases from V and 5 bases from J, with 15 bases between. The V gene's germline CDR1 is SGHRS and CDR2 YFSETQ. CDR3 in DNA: TGCGCCAGCAGCAGCTCGGAGGTTCGGACCGGGGAGCTGTTTTTT. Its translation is CASSSSEVRTGELFF.

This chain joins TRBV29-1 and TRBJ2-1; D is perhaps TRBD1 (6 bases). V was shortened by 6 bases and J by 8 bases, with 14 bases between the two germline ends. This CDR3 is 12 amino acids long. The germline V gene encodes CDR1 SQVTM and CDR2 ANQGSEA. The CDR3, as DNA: TGCAGCGTCCTAAAGGGGGTAGATGAGCAGTTCTTC. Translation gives CSVLKGVDEQFF.

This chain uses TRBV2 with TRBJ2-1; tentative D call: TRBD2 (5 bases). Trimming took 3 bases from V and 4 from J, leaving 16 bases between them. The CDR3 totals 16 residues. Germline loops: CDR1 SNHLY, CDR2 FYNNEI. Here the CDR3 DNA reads TGTGCCAGCAGTGAGAGAGGGATCACAATTTACAATGAGCAGTTCTTC. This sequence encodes CASSERGITIYNEQFF.

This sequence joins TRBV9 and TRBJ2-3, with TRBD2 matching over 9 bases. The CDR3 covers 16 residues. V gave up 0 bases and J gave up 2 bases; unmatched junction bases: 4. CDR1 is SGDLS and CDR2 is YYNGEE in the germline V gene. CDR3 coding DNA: TGTGCCAGCAGCGTAGCCAGCGGGAGGTTCACAGATACGCAGTATTTT. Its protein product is CASSVASGRFTDTQYF.

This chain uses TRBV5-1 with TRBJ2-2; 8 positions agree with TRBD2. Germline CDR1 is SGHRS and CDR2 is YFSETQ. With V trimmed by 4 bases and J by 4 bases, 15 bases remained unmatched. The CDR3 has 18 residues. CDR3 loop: CASSPGTSFRGTTGELFF. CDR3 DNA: TGCGCCAGCAGCCCGGGGACTAGTTTCCGAGGGACCACCGGGGAGCTGTTTTTT. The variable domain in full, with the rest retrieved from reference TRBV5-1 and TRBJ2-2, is KAGVTQTPRYLIKTRGQQVTLSCSPISGHRSVSWYQQTPGQGLQFLFEYFSETQRNKGNFPGRFSGRQFSNSRSEMNVSTLELGDSALYLCASSPGTSFRGTTGELFFGEGSRLTVL.

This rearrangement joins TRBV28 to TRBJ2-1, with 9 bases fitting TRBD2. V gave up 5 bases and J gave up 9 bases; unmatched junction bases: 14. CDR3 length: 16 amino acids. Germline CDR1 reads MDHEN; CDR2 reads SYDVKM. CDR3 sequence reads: CASSPLGGRGKTEQFF. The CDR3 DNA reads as TGTGCCAGCAGTCCACTCGGCGGGAGGGGTAAGACTGAGCAGTTCTTC.

The CDR3 here is CASSFVGGPYEQFF. The CDR3 DNA sequence: TGTGCCAGCAGTTTTGTGGGAGGGCCTTATGAGCAGTTCTTC. The chain employs TRBV27 and TRBJ2-1; 7 nucleotides line up with TRBD2. The CDR3 contains 14 residues. J was trimmed by 8 bases and V by 3 bases; bases with no gene match: 7. Germline V lookup: CDR1 MNHEY, CDR2 SMNVEV (reference sequence).

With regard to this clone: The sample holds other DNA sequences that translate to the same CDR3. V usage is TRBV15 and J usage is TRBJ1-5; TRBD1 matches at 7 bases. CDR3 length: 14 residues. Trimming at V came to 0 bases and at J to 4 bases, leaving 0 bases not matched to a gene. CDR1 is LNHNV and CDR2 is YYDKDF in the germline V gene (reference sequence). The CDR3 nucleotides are TGTGCCACCAGCAGAGACAGGGGGAATCAGCCCCAGCATTTT. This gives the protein CATSRDRGNQPQHF.

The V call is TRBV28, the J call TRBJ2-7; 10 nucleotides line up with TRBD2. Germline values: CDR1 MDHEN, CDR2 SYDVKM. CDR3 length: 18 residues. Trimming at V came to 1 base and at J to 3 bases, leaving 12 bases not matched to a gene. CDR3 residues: CASSLLAGGVAGGYEQYF. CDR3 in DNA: TGTGCCAGCAGTTTATTGGCAGGGGGGGTAGCGGGAGGCTACGAGCAGTACTTC.

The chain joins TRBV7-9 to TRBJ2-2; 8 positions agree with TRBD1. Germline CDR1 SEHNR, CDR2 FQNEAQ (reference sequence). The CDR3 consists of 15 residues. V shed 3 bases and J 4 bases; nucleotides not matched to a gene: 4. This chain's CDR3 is CASSLTGAVTGELFF. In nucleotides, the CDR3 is TGTGCCAGCAGCTTGACAGGGGCGGTCACCGGGGAGCTGTTTTTT.

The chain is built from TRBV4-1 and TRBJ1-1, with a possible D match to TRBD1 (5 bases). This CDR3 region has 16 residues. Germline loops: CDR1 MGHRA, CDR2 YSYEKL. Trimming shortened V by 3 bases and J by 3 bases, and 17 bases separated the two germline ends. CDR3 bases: TGCGCCAGCAGCCAGCCCTGGGAGGCGGGGGACACTGAAGCTTTCTTT. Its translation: CASSQPWEAGDTEAFF.